This passage covers 9 T cell receptor beta chains from one sample sequenced in a study of CD8 T cells in Susac syndrome (dated by TCRdb to the late 2010s). Preparation of the library involved the immunoSEQ multiplex PCR assay. RNA was extracted using the RNeasy kit, and roughly 0.5 to 1 ug of the RNA was reverse transcribed with random hexamers. In TCRdb, the public reads were trimmed at Q25 with fastp and aligned with MiXCR, with productive beta chains retained. All rows with the same CDR3 protein become a single entry with the most common DNA and genes. The sample table lists about 210,000 distinct CDR3 sequences, around 95% of them with a count of one. The ten most abundant clones make up roughly 0.1% of the sample. Sequenced input: CD4+ T cells from PBMCs. Receptors were obtained from a human donor with multiple sclerosis.

The chain recombines TRBV29-1 with TRBJ1-2; 12 bases match TRBD1. Germline V gene data show CDR1 as SQVTM and CDR2 as ANQGSEA. V lost 8 bases, J lost 6 bases, and 7 bases stayed unmatched. The CDR3 sequence is 13 residues long. CDR3 in amino acids: CSMPGQGANGYTF. Written as DNA, the CDR3 is TGCAGCATGCCGGGACAGGGGGCGAATGGCTACACCTTC.

The V and J genes are TRBV6-5 and TRBJ2-7; maybe TRBD1 (6 bases). The CDR3 runs 15 residues. Trimming cost V 4 bases and J 3 bases, with 16 bases left between them. CDR1 and CDR2 from the germline V gene are MNHEY and SVGAGI. CDR3 nucleotide sequence: TGTGCCAGCAGTTCCGACAGGTTCTCAAGCTACGAGCAGTACTTC. It is translated as CASSSDRFSSYEQYF.

The chain has TRBV28 and TRBJ1-2; 12 nucleotides align to TRBD1. The CDR3 covers 15 residues. Germline-derived CDR1 and CDR2 are MDHEN and SYDVKM. The trim removed 6 bases at V and 4 bases at J, leaving 6 bases unmatched. CDR3 loop: CASSQGTGGFYGYTF. The CDR3 DNA sequence: TGTGCCAGCAGCCAAGGGACAGGGGGCTTCTATGGCTACACCTTC.

On this clonotype itself: One end of the junction fails to match germline, which may point to a read error. This sequence joins TRBV7-7 and TRBJ2-3, with D perhaps TRBD1 (6 bases). The CDR3 extends over 13 amino acids. Per germline, CDR1 SSHAT and CDR2 FNYEAQ (reference sequence). The CDR3 spells CASSRGPTDTQYF. The DNA for the CDR3 is TGTGCTAGCAGCAGGGGTCCCACAGATACGCAGTATTTT.

The chain combines TRBV3-1 with TRBJ1-2; D gene uncertain. This CDR3 contains 13 residues. The germline V gene has CDR1 LGHDT and CDR2 YNNKEL (reference sequence). V lost 1 base, J lost 4 bases, and 7 bases lay in between. CDR3 amino acids: CASSQGIGYGYTF. In nucleotides, the CDR3 is TGTGCCAGCAGCCAAGGGATTGGCTATGGCTACACCTTC.

The chain has TRBV4-2 and TRBJ2-5; 7 positions agree with TRBD2. J was trimmed by 1 base and V by 0 bases; bases with no gene match: 5. The CDR3 length is 16 residues. Germline V gene sequence: CDR1 LGHNA, CDR2 YNFKEQ. The chain's CDR3 is CASSQDPSSGQETQYF. CDR3 nucleotides: TGTGCCAGCAGCCAAGACCCTTCTAGCGGCCAAGAGACCCAGTACTTC.

The J gene is TRBJ2-7, the V gene TRBV21-1; TRBD1, as called in the table, went unchecked against the DNA. TRBV21-1 is assigned pseudogene status. This CDR3 has 11 residues. The CDR3 loop is CASSPRAEAPF. CDR3 nucleotides: TGTGCCAGCAGCCCGCGGGCAGAAGCCCCCTTC.

J is TRBJ2-1 and V is TRBV28; D unclear. V was cut by 2 bases and J by 4 bases, with 9 bases left in between. CDR1 is MDHEN, CDR2 SYDVKM, per germline. CDR3 length: 14 residues. In nucleotides, the CDR3 is TGTGCCAGCAGTTTACTGGCCGGTTACAATGAGCAGTTCTTC. Residues: CASSLLAGYNEQFF.

The chain uses TRBV6-5 and TRBJ2-3, with D perhaps being TRBD1 or TRBD2 (5 bases each). Trimming took off 5 bases at V and 0 bases at J, with 9 bases between the two ends. Germline lookup yields CDR1 MNHEY and CDR2 SVGAGI. The CDR3 runs 14 residues. As DNA, the CDR3 is TGTGCCAGCAGTCGCCGGGACAGCACAGATACGCAGTATTTT. Translated: CASSRRDSTDTQYF.